Presented here are 22 T cell receptor beta chains from one specimen sequenced in a study of shared clonotypes between healthy human individuals. Repertoires were generated with immunoSEQ multiplex PCR, while TCRdb's copy carries only in-frame clones and drops some. Among 950,000 to 1,100,000 clones listed, 75% to 80% were seen once. Specimen: memory CD4+ T cells from PBMCs. Subset given: CD45RA-negative fraction. The receptors were gathered from a man between 18 and 35 years old in good health. Some clones in this sample may be carry-over from other donors' samples.

The chain couples TRBV7-3 to TRBJ2-7, with 10 bases matching TRBD2. V shed 6 bases and J 3 bases; nucleotides not matched to a gene: 2. The CDR3 extends over 13 amino acids. Germline V CDR1 and CDR2: SGHTA, FQGTGA. CDR3 protein: CASSRTSGYEQYF. In nucleotides, the CDR3 is TGTGCCAGCAGTCGGACTAGCGGCTACGAGCAGTACTTC.

J is TRBJ2-1 and V is TRBV19; TRBD2 agrees at 7 bases. After removal of 8 bases from V and 1 base from J, the junction contained 11 bases not matched to a gene. CDR3 length: 16 amino acids. Germline CDR1 and CDR2: LNHDA and SQIVND (reference sequence). The CDR3 protein is CASGAREATSYNEQFF. The CDR3 coding sequence is TGTGCCAGTGGAGCCCGGGAGGCCACGTCCTACAATGAGCAGTTCTTC.

This clone was recorded a few times. The V and J genes are TRBV7-2 and TRBJ2-7, with 11 bases aligning to TRBD2. The V segment lost 5 bases and the J segment 4 bases; nucleotides outside the gene matches: 7. This CDR3 is built from 15 residues. Germline CDR1 and CDR2: SGHTA and FQGNSA. The CDR3 protein is CASSPDWTSGYEQYF. CDR3 coding DNA: TGTGCCAGCAGCCCCGATTGGACTAGCGGGTACGAGCAGTACTTC.

V and J are TRBV18 and TRBJ2-7, with D unclear. The V gene's germline CDR1 is KGHSH and CDR2 LQKENI. V lost 2 bases, J lost 4 bases, and 12 bases lay in between. The CDR3 is made up of 14 amino acids. The CDR3 sequence: CASSPSAESYEQYF. In nucleotides, the CDR3 is TGTGCCAGCTCACCATCTGCAGAATCGTACGAGCAGTACTTC.

This clone was recorded only once. This chain links TRBV6-5 with TRBJ1-4, with 10 nucleotides matching TRBD1. The CDR3 has 15 amino acids. Germline trimming cut 1 base from V and 7 bases from J; bases unmatched to any gene: 3. Germline lookup yields CDR1 MNHEY and CDR2 SVGAGI. The CDR3 region has the DNA TGTGCCAGCAGTTACTTATGGGACAGGGGTGAAAAACTGTTTTTT. Amino acid sequence: CASSYLWDRGEKLFF.

Worth noting for this clone: This likely came from a read error, as a far larger clone is one base away. The identical CDR3 is also encoded by other nucleotide sequences in the sample. V is TRBV30 and J is TRBJ2-7; D remains ambiguous. The CDR3 length is 11 residues. CDR1 is GTSNPN and CDR2 is SVGIG in the germline V gene (reference sequence). The CDR3 reads CAWRDTYEQYF. In nucleotides, the CDR3 is TGTGCCTGGAGAGACACCTATGAGCAGTACTTC.

The chain links TRBV5-4 to TRBJ2-1; no firm D call. Germline CDR1 and CDR2: SGHNT and YYREEE (reference sequence). This CDR3 is built from 12 residues. Trimming took 0 bases from V and 5 from J, leaving 3 bases between them. As DNA, the CDR3 is TGTGCCAGCAGCTTGGTCGACAATGAGCAGTTCTTC. Protein sequence: CASSLVDNEQFF.

This clone was counted between two and nine times. The genes are TRBV11-2 and TRBJ2-2; 11 nucleotides align to TRBD2. The V and J ends lost 5 bases and 2 bases, in that order; junction bases with no gene match: 4. CDR1 is SGHAT and CDR2 is FQNNGV in the germline V gene. This CDR3 has 16 amino acids. The CDR3 here is CASSAGTSGNTGELFF. CDR3 nucleotide sequence: TGTGCCAGCAGCGCCGGGACTAGCGGAAACACCGGGGAGCTGTTTTTT.

The chain uses TRBV19 and TRBJ1-1, with no clear D. The V gene's germline CDR1 is LNHDA and CDR2 SQIVND (reference sequence). Trimming removed 3 bases at V and 4 bases at J, with 9 bases between. The CDR3 is 13 amino acids. In nucleotides, the CDR3 is TGTGCCAGTAGTATTAAGAGTGGCACTGAAGCTTTCTTT. Protein sequence: CASSIKSGTEAFF.

Concerning this clone: The same CDR3 can be traced to other DNA sequences in this sample. J is TRBJ2-2 and V is TRBV9; 13 bases are a match to TRBD2. The trim removed 0 bases at V and 4 bases at J, leaving 0 bases unmatched. Germline V gives CDR1 SGDLS, CDR2 YYNGEE. There are 16 residues in the CDR3. This CDR3 reads CASSVGLAGGTGELFF. CDR3 sequence (DNA): TGTGCCAGCAGCGTAGGACTAGCGGGAGGCACCGGGGAGCTGTTTTTT. Looking up the rest from reference TRBV9 and TRBJ2-2 gives the full variable domain: DSGVTQTPKHLITATGQRVTLRCSPRSGDLSVYWYQQSLDQGLQFLIQYYNGEERAKGNILERFSAQQFPDLHSELNLSSLELGDSALYFCASSVGLAGGTGELFFGEGSRLTVL.

This clone showed up just once. This chain uses TRBV4-2 with TRBJ2-2; no clear D. V was clipped by 0 bases and J by 2 bases, with 7 bases between them. Germline assignment: CDR1 LGHNA and CDR2 YNFKEQ. This CDR3 is built from 15 residues. The CDR3 DNA sequence: TGTGCCAGCAGCCAAGATTCGACAAACACCGGGGAGCTGTTTTTT. Translating gives CASSQDSTNTGELFF.

This clone has just a few counts. The gene calls are TRBV7-9 and TRBJ1-3, with 8 bases that match TRBD1. The length of the CDR3 is 17 residues. Germline CDR1 SEHNR, CDR2 FQNEAQ (reference sequence). The trim removed 5 bases at V and 2 bases at J, leaving 11 bases unmatched. The CDR3 DNA is TGTGCCAGCAGCCCAAGCAGACAGGGGTTCCCTGGAAACACCATATATTTT. This sequence encodes CASSPSRQGFPGNTIYF.

The chain recombines TRBV4-1 with TRBJ2-2; 13 nucleotides align to TRBD2. The trim removed 2 bases at V and 6 bases at J, leaving 6 bases unmatched. CDR1 and CDR2 from the germline V gene are MGHRA and YSYEKL. The CDR3 length is 17 residues. The CDR3 here is CASSQRGTSGTPGELFF. DNA of the CDR3: TGCGCCAGCAGCCAAAGAGGGACTAGCGGGACCCCCGGGGAGCTGTTTTTT.

The V gene is TRBV12-2, the J gene TRBJ1-2; the table's D gene call, TRBD1, was not cross checked with the DNA. TRBV12-2 is flagged as a pseudogene. CDR3 size: 14 residues. This CDR3 is CASRLCWSDYGYTF. The DNA of the CDR3 is TGTGCAAGTCGCTTATGCTGGTCAGACTATGGCTACACCTTC.

This chain connects TRBV19 to TRBJ2-4; perhaps TRBD2 as D (5 bases). V lost 7 bases and J lost 4, with 11 bases in between. CDR1 and CDR2 (germline): LNHDA, SQIVND (reference sequence). CDR3 length equals 13 residues. Here the CDR3 DNA reads TGTGCCAGTAACAGCGGCCAAAAAAACATTCAGTACTTC. Translating gives CASNSGQKNIQYF.

The chain uses TRBV5-4 and TRBJ2-1; D might be TRBD1 (6 bases). Germline V gene lookup returns CDR1 SGHNT and CDR2 YYREEE (reference sequence). V was trimmed by 6 bases and J by 9 bases, leaving 16 bases between them. The CDR3 extends over 13 amino acids. The CDR3 protein is CASTPGKGGEQFF. DNA of the CDR3: TGTGCCAGCACCCCTGGGAAAGGGGGTGAGCAGTTCTTC.

This chain joins TRBV4-3 and TRBJ1-2, with D possibly matching TRBD1 (6 bases). The ends were cut back, 4 bases at V and 1 base at J, with 16 bases in the middle. Germline assignment: CDR1 LGHNA and CDR2 YSLEER. CDR3 length equals 16 residues. CDR3 region: CASSPQGSRRNYGYTF. As DNA, the CDR3 is TGCGCCAGCAGCCCCCAGGGGTCCAGACGTAACTATGGCTACACCTTC.

The rearrangement links TRBV6-1 to TRBJ1-5, with 8 nucleotides matching TRBD1. With V trimmed by 5 bases and J by 5 bases, 8 bases remained unmatched. Germline assignment: CDR1 MNHNS and CDR2 SASEGT. CDR3 length equals 15 residues. The CDR3 is CASSKQGETYQPQHF. CDR3 DNA sequence: TGTGCCAGCAGTAAACAGGGGGAGACCTATCAGCCCCAGCATTTT.

V and J are TRBV5-4 and TRBJ2-2; the match to TRBD1 covers 9 bases. V shed 4 bases, J shed 6 bases, and the junction held 13 bases outside the gene matches. The CDR3 has 17 residues. Germline values: CDR1 SGHNT, CDR2 YYREEE (reference sequence). CDR3 nucleotide sequence: TGTGCCAGCAGCCCGCCAAGGGGACAGGGTGACGCCGGGGAGCTGTTTTTT. It codes for CASSPPRGQGDAGELFF.

V usage is TRBV28 and J usage is TRBJ2-7; 9 nucleotides match TRBD1. This CDR3 is built from 13 residues. Germline V gives CDR1 MDHEN, CDR2 SYDVKM. The CDR3 nucleotides read TGTGCTTTAGGAGGGGACAGGGTCTACGAGCAGTACTTC. Amino acid sequence: CALGGDRVYEQYF.

The CDR3 sequence is CASSLTTGDREAFF. Here the CDR3 DNA reads TGCGCCAGCAGCCTCACGACAGGGGACCGTGAAGCTTTCTTT. The chain combines TRBV4-3 with TRBJ1-1; 8 nucleotides align to TRBD1. The junction had 8 bases not matched to a gene; V was cut back by 4 bases and J by 7 bases. CDR1 is LGHNA and CDR2 is YSLEER in the germline V gene. This CDR3 spans 14 amino acids.

The rearrangement joins TRBV6-1 to TRBJ1-1; TRBD1 agrees at 8 bases. CDR3 size: 15 residues. Germline CDR1 and CDR2: MNHNS and SASEGT. V dropped 7 bases and J dropped 4; count of bases not matched to a gene: 11. The CDR3, as DNA: TGTGCCAGCATACCGAGACAGGGGTTTTCCACTGAAGCTTTCTTT. This codes for CASIPRQGFSTEAFF.